Following are 30 T cell receptor beta chains from one sample sequenced in a study of blood T cell repertoires in COVID-19. Data came from immunoSEQ multiplex PCR; TCRdb stores just in-frame clones and leaves some out. This sample has 85,000 to 120,000 clones, with approximately 84% found just once. The sample taken for sequencing was peripheral blood. Receptors originate from a human donor in a cohort sampled during active COVID-19.

This chain connects TRBV2 to TRBJ1-1, with D perhaps TRBD1 (6 bases). V lost 6 bases, J lost 7 bases, and 12 bases lay in between. The CDR3 totals 12 residues. The V gene's germline CDR1 is SNHLY and CDR2 FYNNEI. The CDR3 coding sequence is TGTGCCAGCAGCGATGGACAGATTGAAGCTTTCTTT. It is translated as CASSDGQIEAFF. Full variable domain (rest looked up from reference TRBV2 and TRBJ1-1): EPEVTQTPSHQVTQMGQEVILRCVPISNHLYFYWYRQILGQKVEFLVSFYNNEISEKSEIFDDQFSVERPDGSNFTLKIRSTKLEDSAMYFCASSDGQIEAFFGQGTRLTVV.

The chain is built from TRBV5-4 and TRBJ2-5, with TRBD1 as a possible D gene (6 bases). Germline V CDR1 and CDR2: SGHNT, YYREEE (reference sequence). The CDR3 runs to 15 residues. V gave up 2 bases and J gave up 5 bases, with 16 bases separating them. CDR3 protein: CASSFSGERSETQYF. The CDR3 DNA is TGTGCCAGCAGCTTCTCAGGGGAACGGTCTGAGACCCAGTACTTC.

The chain links TRBV4-2 to TRBJ2-3; D perhaps matches TRBD2 (6 bases). Germline V gives CDR1 LGHNA, CDR2 YNFKEQ. The CDR3 has 19 residues. Deletions cut 4 bases from V and 2 bases from J, with 25 bases between. In nucleotides, the CDR3 is TGTGCCAGCAGCCCAGGTGGGACTCCCATATTGGTAGACACAGATACGCAGTATTTT. It codes for CASSPGGTPILVDTDTQYF.

The V call is TRBV19, the J call TRBJ2-7; 10 bases agree with TRBD2. After removal of 5 bases from V and 0 bases from J, the junction contained 4 bases not matched to a gene. The germline V gene has CDR1 LNHDA and CDR2 SQIVND (reference sequence). This CDR3 has 15 amino acids. CDR3 sequence (DNA): TGTGCCAGTAGTGATAGCGGGGGGACCTCCTACGAGCAGTACTTC. Residues: CASSDSGGTSYEQYF.

This chain connects TRBV27 to TRBJ1-6; possibly TRBD1 for D (5 bases). The CDR3 is 13 amino acids. V shed 3 bases and J shed 6 bases, with 6 bases lying between them. Germline CDR1 MNHEY, CDR2 SMNVEV (reference sequence). CDR3 sequence: CASSFGGNSPLHF. The CDR3, as DNA: TGTGCCAGCAGTTTCGGGGGTAATTCACCCCTCCACTTT.

This clone was counted a single time. The chain recombines TRBV7-3 with TRBJ2-1, with TRBD1 matching 7 bases. V dropped 2 bases and J dropped 0; count of bases not matched to a gene: 13. CDR1 SGHTA and CDR2 FQGTGA come from the germline V gene. There are 19 residues in the CDR3. The CDR3: CASSLGAGGPQSSYNEQFF. CDR3 nucleotide sequence: TGTGCCAGCAGCTTAGGGGCAGGGGGTCCCCAGAGCTCCTACAATGAGCAGTTCTTC.

The rearrangement joins TRBV5-1 to TRBJ2-1; 7 bases fit TRBD2. Germline lookup yields CDR1 SGHRS and CDR2 YFSETQ. CDR3 length: 16 residues. The trim removed 0 bases at V and 3 bases at J, leaving 6 bases unmatched. This CDR3 reads CASSLEASGFYNEQFF. CDR3 sequence (DNA): TGCGCCAGCAGCTTGGAGGCTAGCGGATTCTACAATGAGCAGTTCTTC. The entire variable domain, with the rest obtained from reference TRBV5-1 and TRBJ2-1, is as follows: KAGVTQTPRYLIKTRGQQVTLSCSPISGHRSVSWYQQTPGQGLQFLFEYFSETQRNKGNFPGRFSGRQFSNSRSEMNVSTLELGDSALYLCASSLEASGFYNEQFFGPGTRLTVL.

This clone was counted a few times. The chain employs TRBV5-1 and TRBJ2-7; D possibly corresponds to TRBD1 (6 bases). V lost 1 base to trimming and J lost 1 base, with 15 bases between them. The CDR3 length is 16 residues. The germline gives CDR1 SGHRS, CDR2 YFSETQ. The CDR3: CASSLPMAGVSYEQYF. CDR3 bases: TGCGCCAGCAGCTTGCCTATGGCAGGGGTTTCCTACGAGCAGTACTTC. The entire variable domain, with the rest obtained from reference TRBV5-1 and TRBJ2-7, is as follows: KAGVTQTPRYLIKTRGQQVTLSCSPISGHRSVSWYQQTPGQGLQFLFEYFSETQRNKGNFPGRFSGRQFSNSRSEMNVSTLELGDSALYLCASSLPMAGVSYEQYFGPGTRLTVT.

This rearrangement joins TRBV19 to TRBJ1-1; D gene unclear. V lost 6 bases to trimming and J lost 6 bases, with 17 bases between them. This CDR3 comprises 14 residues. The germline CDR1 and CDR2 sequences are LNHDA and SQIVND (reference sequence). The CDR3 nucleotides read TGTGCCAGTAGAGAACACGGGCGGAGGGCTGAAGCTTTCTTT. This sequence encodes CASREHGRRAEAFF.

The chain couples TRBV7-8 to TRBJ2-7, with TRBD2 identical over 7 bases. With V trimmed by 4 bases and J by 4 bases, 7 bases remained unmatched. The CDR3 runs to 14 residues. CDR1 and CDR2 (germline): SGHVS, FQNEAQ. Here the CDR3 reads CASSSRLAAYEQYF. The CDR3 DNA sequence: TGTGCCAGCAGCTCGAGACTAGCAGCGTACGAGCAGTACTTC.

V gene TRBV28 combines with J gene TRBJ1-5, with D maybe TRBD1 (5 bases). The V gene's germline CDR1 is MDHEN and CDR2 SYDVKM. The length of the CDR3 is 13 residues. The V gene lost 6 bases and the J gene lost 4 bases, with 10 bases spanning the gap. The CDR3 DNA reads TGTGCCAGCAGGCAGGGCTCGAATCAGCCCCAGCATTTT. Encoded protein: CASRQGSNQPQHF.

The V call is TRBV7-8, the J call TRBJ2-1, with D hard to call. Germline CDR1 SGHVS, CDR2 FQNEAQ. The CDR3 is 15 residues long. Trimming cost V 0 bases and J 0 bases, with 6 bases left between them. The CDR3 region is CASSLAAYSYNEQFF. CDR3 in DNA: TGTGCCAGCAGCTTAGCGGCTTACTCCTACAATGAGCAGTTCTTC.

The chain recombines TRBV6-6 with TRBJ2-1; 10 bases line up with TRBD2. This CDR3 is 15 amino acids long. Germline V lookup: CDR1 MNHNY, CDR2 SVGAGI (reference sequence). With V trimmed by 2 bases and J by 7 bases, 5 bases remained unmatched. Here the CDR3 reads CASSYGTSVKNEQFF. In nucleotides, the CDR3 is TGTGCCAGCAGTTACGGGACTAGCGTGAAGAATGAGCAGTTCTTC.

The chain employs TRBV4-3 and TRBJ2-7, with D perhaps TRBD1 (5 bases). The ends were cut back, 0 bases at V and 3 bases at J, with 9 bases in the middle. The CDR3 spans 14 residues. Germline V CDR1 and CDR2: LGHNA, YSLEER. The CDR3 DNA follows: TGCGCCAGCAGCCAAGATATGGGGCGCTACGAGCAGTACTTC. It codes for CASSQDMGRYEQYF.

This chain connects TRBV28 to TRBJ1-4; 9 positions match TRBD1. The CDR3 spans 16 residues. V trimming: 6 bases; J trimming: 0 bases; junction bases outside the gene matches: 5. CDR1 and CDR2 from the germline V gene are MDHEN and SYDVKM. CDR3 residues: CASRRGTGPTNEKLFF. CDR3 in DNA: TGTGCCAGCAGACGGGGGACAGGGCCAACTAATGAAAAACTGTTTTTT.

This chain links TRBV15 with TRBJ2-7; maybe TRBD2 (7 bases). V was shortened by 0 bases and J by 3 bases, with 9 bases between the two germline ends. CDR1 and CDR2 (germline): LNHNV, YYDKDF (reference sequence). The CDR3 has 14 residues. The CDR3: CATSRERGRYEQYF. Written as DNA, the CDR3 is TGTGCCACCAGCAGAGAGCGGGGGCGCTACGAGCAGTACTTC. Full variable domain (rest looked up from reference TRBV15 and TRBJ2-7): DAMVIQNPRYQVTQFGKPVTLSCSQTLNHNVMYWYQQKSSQAPKLLFHYYDKDFNNEADTPDNFQSRRPNTSFCFLDIRSPGLGDTAMYLCATSRERGRYEQYFGPGTRLTVT.

The rearrangement links TRBV30 to TRBJ1-2; a weak D match, TRBD1 (6 bases). With 2 bases removed from V and 6 bases from J, the gap between germline ends came to 22 bases. The CDR3 is made up of 16 amino acids. Germline CDR1 and CDR2: GTSNPN and SVGIG (reference sequence). The DNA of the CDR3 is TGTGCCTGGAGTCTCCCCGGGACAAGGGGGAGGGATGGCTACACCTTC. This translates into CAWSLPGTRGRDGYTF.

For the CDR3, the DNA is TGTGCCAGCAGCTTGCTACGCGGGCACAATGAGCAGTTCTTC. This translates into CASSLLRGHNEQFF. This chain connects TRBV5-5 to TRBJ2-1; TRBD2 is a possible D gene (5 bases). Germline V gene sequence: CDR1 SGHKS, CDR2 YYEKEE (reference sequence). The CDR3 runs 14 residues. Trimming stripped 1 base from V and 5 bases from J, with 10 bases between.

V and J are TRBV12-3 or TRBV12-4 and TRBJ2-5; TRBD1 matches 7 bases. V dropped 8 bases and J dropped 5; count of bases not matched to a gene: 5. This CDR3 region has 12 residues. The CDR3 DNA reads as TGTGCCAGCTCGGGACAGTTGGAGACCCAGTACTTC. It translates to CASSGQLETQYF.

The chain uses TRBV3-1 (or the pseudogene TRBV3-2) and TRBJ1-3; D unclear. The CDR3 contains 13 residues. Germline loops: CDR1 LGHDT, CDR2 YNNKEL (reference sequence). Trimming shortened V by 1 base and J by 7 bases, and 8 bases separated the two germline ends. The CDR3 nucleotides read TGTGCCAGCAGCCAAGGCGGGAGGAACACCATATATTTT. Protein product: CASSQGGRNTIYF.

The chain combines TRBV7-8 with TRBJ1-4; weak D call: TRBD1 (5 bases). Looked up from germline, CDR1 is SGHVS and CDR2 is FQNEAQ. The CDR3 length is 15 residues. The V gene lost 5 bases and the J gene lost 4 bases, with 14 bases spanning the gap. The CDR3 sequence: CASSLSGGFNEKLFF. CDR3 nucleotides: TGTGCCAGCAGCCTCTCTGGGGGGTTTAATGAAAAACTGTTTTTT.

The gene calls are TRBV4-1 and TRBJ2-5, with D tentatively TRBD2 (6 bases). V dropped 2 bases and J dropped 1 base, with 14 bases sitting between them. From germline, CDR1 is MGHRA and CDR2 YSYEKL. The CDR3 loop spans 16 amino acids. The CDR3 DNA reads as TGCGCCAGCAGCCAAACGACTAGTAAGGGCCAAGAGACCCAGTACTTC. This translates into CASSQTTSKGQETQYF.

This clone was found a few times. The CDR3 loop is CASSLGQFNTGELFF. CDR3 coding DNA: TGTGCCAGCAGCCTCGGACAGTTTAACACCGGGGAGCTGTTTTTT. The chain recombines TRBV6-2 or TRBV6-3 with TRBJ2-2; TRBD1 might be the D (6 bases). Germline values: CDR1 MNHEY, CDR2 SVGEGT. Trimming shortened V by 6 bases and J by 2 bases, and 13 bases separated the two germline ends. The CDR3 runs to 15 residues.

The chain has TRBV2 and TRBJ1-2, with 9 bases aligning to TRBD1. CDR3 size: 13 residues. J gave up 3 bases and V 8 bases, and 4 bases lay outside the gene matches. Germline CDR1 and CDR2: SNHLY and FYNNEI. The CDR3 DNA reads as TGTGCCAGCGGGACAGGGATTTACTATGGCTACACCTTC. It encodes CASGTGIYYGYTF.

This clone was detected only once. CDR3 bases: TGTGCCAGCAGTTTACCGGGACAGGATGGCTACACCTTC. Protein product: CASSLPGQDGYTF. V is TRBV12-3 or TRBV12-4 and J is TRBJ1-2; 8 nucleotides align to TRBD1. The V segment lost 2 bases and the J segment 6 bases; nucleotides outside the gene matches: 2. The CDR3 has 13 amino acids.

The chain employs TRBV2 and TRBJ2-3, with a tentative D call TRBD2 (6 bases). Trimming took off 4 bases at V and 8 bases at J, with 16 bases between the two ends. The CDR3 runs 14 residues. From germline, CDR1 is SNHLY and CDR2 FYNNEI. The CDR3 DNA reads as TGTGCCAGCAGTGCGGAGGGTACCCTGGGTACGCAGTATTTT. This sequence encodes CASSAEGTLGTQYF.

This sequence joins TRBV7-8 and TRBJ2-5; a weak D match, TRBD1 (5 bases). This CDR3 has 16 amino acids. Germline CDR1 and CDR2: SGHVS and FQNEAQ. Trimming took off 5 bases at V and 9 bases at J, with 25 bases between the two ends. In DNA form, the CDR3 reads TGTGCCAGCAGCAGAACCCAGGGCGTCGGTCGGATGTCCCAGTACTTC. Its protein is CASSRTQGVGRMSQYF.

The chain links TRBV12-3 or TRBV12-4 to TRBJ1-2; TRBD1 aligns across 9 bases. This CDR3 spans 13 amino acids. V shed 6 bases, J shed 5 bases, and the junction held 4 bases outside the gene matches. CDR3 region: CASRAGTGYGYTF. For the CDR3, the DNA is TGTGCCAGCAGGGCCGGGACAGGGTATGGCTACACCTTC.

The rearrangement links TRBV27 to TRBJ1-1, with D possibly TRBD1 on 5 matching bases. The CDR3 extends over 15 amino acids. Germline-derived CDR1 and CDR2 are MNHEY and SMNVEV (reference sequence). V was pared by 3 bases and J by 5 bases, with 16 bases between. The CDR3 region is CASSFIGQGGTEAFF. Here the CDR3 DNA reads TGTGCCAGCAGTTTTATAGGCCAGGGCGGAACTGAAGCTTTCTTT.

The V gene is TRBV11-2, the J gene TRBJ2-3, with 12 bases that match TRBD2. The V and J ends lost 1 base and 1 base, in that order; junction bases with no gene match: 6. Germline CDR1 SGHAT, CDR2 FQNNGV. There are 18 residues in the CDR3. The CDR3 region has the DNA TGTGCCAGCAGCTTAGGTCGGACTAGCGGGGTCGGCACAGATACGCAGTATTTT. Translating it yields CASSLGRTSGVGTDTQYF.